This T cell receptor beta chain originates from a study of CD8+ T cells in alopecia areata. Study-level information: Severity of treated patients was scored by affected scalp percentage.

The ends were cut back, 0 bases at V and 5 bases at J, with 17 bases in the middle. Germline V lookup: CDR1 SGHRS, CDR2 YFSETQ. The CDR3 consists of 16 residues. Noted treatment: oral pan-JAK inhibitor, 5-10 mg twice daily. Reverse transcribed after extraction, RNA yielded cDNA as the sequencing template. Clones were sequenced by immunoSEQ multiplex PCR, and TCRdb holds only the in-frame ones, with some missing. Of around 190,000 clones detected, around 66% appear once; the ten largest clones hold 4% to 5%. The sample consisted of CD4+ T cells sorted from blood, taken at week 4, from a patient treated with tofacitinib. This clonotype originated in a human donor with alopecia areata. The V gene is TRBV5-1, the J gene TRBJ2-5; tentatively, D is TRBD2 (6 bases). The CDR3, as DNA: TGCGCCAGCAGCTTGGCCGTGGGGACTCCACCCGAGACCCAGTACTTC. Protein product: CASSLAVGTPPETQYF.